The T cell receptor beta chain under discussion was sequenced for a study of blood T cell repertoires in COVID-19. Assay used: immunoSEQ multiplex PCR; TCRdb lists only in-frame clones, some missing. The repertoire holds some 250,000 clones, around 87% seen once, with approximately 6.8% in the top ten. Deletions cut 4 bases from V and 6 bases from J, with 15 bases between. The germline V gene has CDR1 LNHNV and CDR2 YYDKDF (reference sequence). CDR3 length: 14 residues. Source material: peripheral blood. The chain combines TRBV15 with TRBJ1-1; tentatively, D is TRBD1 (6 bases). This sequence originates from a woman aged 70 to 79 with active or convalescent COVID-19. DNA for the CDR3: TGTGCCACCAGCACTCGACAGGCAGGGGCTGAAGCTTTCTTT. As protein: CATSTRQAGAEAFF.